The 2 T cell receptor beta chains below were found in one sample sequenced in a study of blood T cell repertoires in COVID-19 (TCRdb year 2020). Libraries were constructed by the immunoSEQ multiplex PCR assay. In its TCRdb copy, this immuneACCESS table keeps in-frame sequences only and misses some clones. Where compared with another copy, unresolved V genes explain less than half of these, and the others have no known cause. Recorded for this sample are roughly 500,000 clones; approximately 91% of them occurred a single time. The top ten constitute more than 7.5% of the sample. Sequenced material: PBMCs or T cells enriched from blood (not recorded which). These receptors originate from a woman aged 55 to 70 who had recovered from COVID-19.

This sequence joins TRBV29-1 and TRBJ1-1, with D tentatively TRBD1 (6 bases). This CDR3 has 12 residues. V lost 6 bases and J 5 bases, leaving 13 bases between the germline ends. Germline values: CDR1 SQVTM, CDR2 ANQGSEA. CDR3 sequence reads: CSVHVQGTEAFF. In nucleotides, the CDR3 is TGCAGCGTACACGTTCAGGGGACTGAAGCTTTCTTT. The complete variable domain, with remaining parts taken from reference TRBV29-1 and TRBJ1-1, reads SAVISQKPSRDICQRGTSLTIQCQVDSQVTMMFWYRQQPGQSLTLIATANQGSEATYESGFVIDKFPISRPNLTFSTLTVSNMSPEDSSIYLCSVHVQGTEAFFGQGTRLTVV.

This chain links TRBV28 with TRBJ1-2; 9 bases align to TRBD1. Germline trimming cut 5 bases from V and 5 bases from J; bases unmatched to any gene: 6. This CDR3 has 14 amino acids. CDR1 is MDHEN, CDR2 SYDVKM, per germline. Written as DNA, the CDR3 is TGTGCCAGCAGTGCCACAGGGGGCTTGTATGGCTACACCTTC. The encoded protein is CASSATGGLYGYTF.